One and the same sample provided the 27 T cell receptor beta chains below, sequenced in a study of T-cell reconstitution after alpha-beta-depleted transplantation in children (dated by TCRdb to about 2016). The library was generated by PCR. TCRdb shows the sequencer as Illumina HiSeq 2500. Molecular barcoding was employed in the preparation of TCR libraries, with unique molecular identifiers being used to normalize TCRbeta repertoire quantification. TCRdb reanalyzed the raw reads on its own, using fastp at Q25 for trimming and MiXCR for clone calling, and kept in-frame beta chains. Rows are unified per CDR3 protein, each entry keeping the most common DNA and genes. This sample comprises 600,000 or so distinct CDR3 sequences, 23% of them detected only once. Roughly 13% of the sample rests with the top ten. What the treatment or condition label conveys for this sample: allogeneic hematopoietic cell transplantation with graft depleted of TCRalphabeta T cells and CD19 B cells.

Sample: PBMCs, mostly from graft donor cells, taken 360 days after TCRalphabeta/CD19-depleted stem cell transplant. All receptors come from a boy younger than two who had a stem cell transplant for acute myeloid leukemia, so the T cells may come from the graft donor.

This clonotype was counted only a few times. This sequence joins TRBV9 and TRBJ2-1; tentatively, D is TRBD1 (6 bases). CDR1 and CDR2 from the germline V gene are SGDLS and YYNGEE. This CDR3 is built from 16 residues. Trimming took 5 bases from V and 4 from J, leaving 19 bases between them. CDR3 amino acids: CASSGPGTSVYNEQFF. The CDR3 DNA is TGTGCCAGCAGTGGCCCCGGGACATCCGTGTACAATGAGCAGTTCTTC.

This clonotype was seen a handful of times. The chain uses TRBV7-6 and TRBJ2-1, with D possibly matching TRBD2 (5 bases). This CDR3 has 15 amino acids. V lost 5 bases, J lost 1 base, and 12 bases lay in between. The germline gives CDR1 SGHVS, CDR2 FNYEAQ. The CDR3 coding sequence is TGTGCCAGCAGCCCCCGACTAAGTTCCTACAATGAGCAGTTCTTC. It is translated as CASSPRLSSYNEQFF.

This clonotype occurred a few times. The rearrangement links TRBV27 to TRBJ2-5; D is unclear. Germline V CDR1 and CDR2: MNHEY, SMNVEV (reference sequence). The germline V and J ends were trimmed by 8 bases and 3 bases, with 13 bases remaining between them. The length of the CDR3 is 13 residues. The CDR3 bases are TGTGCCAGCTTGGTATGGTGGAAAGAGACCCAGTACTTC. This encodes CASLVWWKETQYF.

The CDR3 loop reads CASSPPLPNTEAFF. In DNA form, the CDR3 reads TGTGCCAGCAGCCCCCCCCTTCCGAACACTGAAGCTTTCTTT. The chain has TRBV7-9 and TRBJ1-1; no clear D gene. Trimming left V 5 bases short and J 1 base short, with 11 bases between. Looked up from germline, CDR1 is SEHNR and CDR2 is FQNEAQ (reference sequence). This CDR3 spans 14 amino acids.

This chain connects TRBV20-1 to TRBJ2-5, with TRBD1 identical over 8 bases. Germline V gene sequence: CDR1 DFQATT, CDR2 SNEGSKA (reference sequence). The length of the CDR3 is 15 residues. The V gene end was trimmed by 6 bases and the J gene end by 2 bases; junction bases not matched to a gene: 11. The CDR3 nucleotides read TGCAGTGCCGATGTATGGGGACAGGCACAAGAGACCCAGTACTTC. As protein: CSADVWGQAQETQYF.

This clonotype appeared many times. V gene TRBV20-1 combines with J gene TRBJ2-3, with 7 bases matching TRBD1. Germline-derived CDR1 and CDR2 are DFQATT and SNEGSKA (reference sequence). J was trimmed by 4 bases and V by 3 bases; bases with no gene match: 7. The CDR3 consists of 14 residues. The CDR3 DNA follows: TGCAGTGCTAGCCGGGACAGAATTTCAGATACGCAGTATTTT. Translating it yields CSASRDRISDTQYF.

The table lists this clonotype with a few counts. The CDR3, as DNA: TGTGCCAGCAGCTTAGTGTCACAGGGCAGTCGAGGGGGGGAGACCCAGTACTTC. This gives the protein CASSLVSQGSRGGETQYF. The V call is TRBV11-2, the J call TRBJ2-5; D possibly uses TRBD1 or TRBD2 (6 bases each). V was pared by 1 base and J by 5 bases, with 23 bases between. The CDR3 is 18 amino acids. The germline V gene has CDR1 SGHAT and CDR2 FQNNGV. Full variable domain (rest looked up from reference TRBV11-2 and TRBJ2-5): EAGVAQSPRYKIIEKRQSVAFWCNPISGHATLYWYQQILGQGPKLLIQFQNNGVVDDSQLPKDRFSAERLKGVDSTLKIQPAKLEDSAVYLCASSLVSQGSRGGETQYFGPGTRLLVL.

The chain carries TRBV20-1 and TRBJ1-2; no clear D gene. The germline CDR1 and CDR2 sequences are DFQATT and SNEGSKA (reference sequence). The CDR3 is 12 residues long. Trimming cost V 5 bases and J 1 base, with 8 bases left between them. CDR3 sequence reads: CSAARHNYGYTF. The CDR3 DNA is TGCAGTGCTGCACGCCATAACTATGGCTACACCTTC.

The chain recombines TRBV6-1 with TRBJ2-3; 11 nucleotides match TRBD2. CDR3 length: 16 amino acids. The germline gives CDR1 MNHNS, CDR2 SASEGT. V was pared by 6 bases and J by 2 bases, with 7 bases of the junction left unmatched. CDR3 nucleotide sequence: TGTGCCAGCAGGCCGCTAGCGGGGGGCCCCACAGATACGCAGTATTTT. Its translation: CASRPLAGGPTDTQYF.

V usage is TRBV6-5 and J usage is TRBJ1-4, with D perhaps matching TRBD1 (5 bases). The CDR3 length is 14 residues. Germline V gene data show CDR1 as MNHEY and CDR2 as SVGAGI. V was clipped by 2 bases and J by 6 bases, with 10 bases between them. CDR3 residues: CASSYRGGYEKLFF. The DNA of the CDR3 is TGTGCCAGCAGTTACCGGGGGGGTTATGAAAAACTGTTTTTT.

This clonotype has at least ten counts. V gene TRBV12-3 or TRBV12-4 combines with J gene TRBJ2-1, with D unresolved. The CDR3 is 13 amino acids. V was pared by 7 bases and J by 0 bases, with 7 bases between. Written as DNA, the CDR3 is TGTGCCAGCACCGCCCACTCCTACAATGAGCAGTTCTTC. Protein product: CASTAHSYNEQFF.

The chain joins TRBV12-3 or TRBV12-4 to TRBJ2-5, with 8 bases that match TRBD1. V shed 8 bases and J 3 bases; nucleotides not matched to a gene: 11. The CDR3 length is 15 residues. CDR3 amino acids: CASSSGAGGEETQYF. For the CDR3, the DNA is TGTGCCAGCTCATCCGGAGCAGGGGGCGAAGAGACCCAGTACTTC.

The sample holds a few counts of this clonotype. The V and J genes are TRBV24-1 and TRBJ2-2; no definite D call. Germline assignment: CDR1 KGHDR and CDR2 SFDVKD. The CDR3 is 15 amino acids. The V gene lost 0 bases and the J gene lost 0 bases, with 4 bases spanning the gap. The CDR3 region is CATSDLPANTGELFF. CDR3 DNA: TGTGCCACCAGTGATTTGCCAGCGAACACCGGGGAGCTGTTTTTT.

This clonotype was seen many times. The chain has TRBV29-1 and TRBJ2-6; no clear D. The V and J ends lost 6 bases and 1 base respectively, with 7 bases between them. Germline V gene data show CDR1 as SQVTM and CDR2 as ANQGSEA. The CDR3 consists of 13 residues. The CDR3 loop is CSVRRSGANVLTF. CDR3 nucleotide sequence: TGCAGCGTCAGAAGGTCTGGGGCCAACGTCCTGACTTTC.

The chain recombines TRBV15 with TRBJ2-5, with D possibly being TRBD2 (5 bases). Germline V CDR1 and CDR2: LNHNV, YYDKDF (reference sequence). This CDR3 spans 16 amino acids. Trimming cost V 1 base and J 4 bases, with 16 bases left between them. The CDR3 loop reads CATSRVGEGFRETQYF. CDR3 in DNA: TGTGCCACCAGCAGAGTCGGCGAGGGCTTTAGAGAGACCCAGTACTTC.

The chain carries TRBV20-1 and TRBJ1-1, with D maybe TRBD1 (5 bases). The CDR3 spans 14 residues. V gave up 3 bases and J gave up 2 bases, with 13 bases separating them. Germline V gene lookup returns CDR1 DFQATT and CDR2 SNEGSKA (reference sequence). This CDR3 reads CSARSMQGNTEAFF. The CDR3 DNA is TGCAGTGCTAGGAGTATGCAGGGAAACACTGAAGCTTTCTTT.

A few counts support this clonotype. The V call is TRBV29-1, the J call TRBJ2-2; the match to TRBD1 covers 10 bases. The length of the CDR3 is 16 residues. The V gene's germline CDR1 is SQVTM and CDR2 ANQGSEA. J was trimmed by 3 bases and V by 4 bases; bases with no gene match: 8. In DNA form, the CDR3 reads TGCAGCGTTGGAGTTATAGGGACAGGGGACACCGGGGAGCTGTTTTTT. Translated, it gives CSVGVIGTGDTGELFF.

This clonotype has a count of ten or more. The chain has TRBV28 and TRBJ1-5; 8 nucleotides align to TRBD1. After removal of 6 bases from V and 1 base from J, the junction contained 11 bases not matched to a gene. Germline lookup yields CDR1 MDHEN and CDR2 SYDVKM. This CDR3 has 17 residues. The CDR3 coding sequence is TGTGCCAGCAGCCCTACGCCGACAGGGGAAAGCAATCAGCCCCAGCATTTT. Its protein is CASSPTPTGESNQPQHF.

The V call is TRBV7-6, the J call TRBJ2-7; D perhaps matches TRBD2 (6 bases). The CDR3 has 17 residues. Germline values: CDR1 SGHVS, CDR2 FNYEAQ. V was cut by 0 bases and J by 1 base, with 16 bases left in between. CDR3 sequence (DNA): TGTGCCAGCAGCTTAGCGGGGGGATCCGCTGGATCCTACGAGCAGTACTTC. Its translation: CASSLAGGSAGSYEQYF.

At least ten counts were recorded for this clonotype. The chain couples TRBV7-2 to TRBJ2-7; no firm D call. Germline V CDR1 and CDR2: SGHTA, FQGNSA. The germline V and J ends were trimmed by 4 bases and 4 bases, with 14 bases remaining between them. This CDR3 is built from 14 residues. Here the CDR3 reads CASSSRQPSYEQYF. In nucleotides, the CDR3 is TGTGCCAGCAGCTCCCGCCAACCGTCATACGAGCAGTACTTC.

This chain joins TRBV28 and TRBJ1-6; 9 positions match TRBD1. V shed 8 bases, J shed 8 bases, and the junction held 4 bases outside the gene matches. In germline, CDR1 is MDHEN, CDR2 SYDVKM. The CDR3 length is 13 residues. As DNA, the CDR3 is TGTGCCAGCGAGGGACAGGGATATTCACCCCTCCACTTT. The encoded protein is CASEGQGYSPLHF.

This clonotype has more than one count but fewer than ten. The chain is built from TRBV10-3 and TRBJ2-7; D is possibly TRBD2 (6 bases). Germline V CDR1 and CDR2: ENHRY, SYGVKD. V lost 6 bases to trimming and J lost 0 bases, with 15 bases between them. This CDR3 comprises 15 residues. CDR3 sequence (DNA): TGTGCCATCAGCTCCGGGACTGTTGACTCCTACGAGCAGTACTTC. Translating gives CAISSGTVDSYEQYF.

The sample holds a few counts of this clonotype. The chain has TRBV20-1 and TRBJ2-4; D assignment may be TRBD1 or TRBD2 (5 bases each). From germline, CDR1 is DFQATT and CDR2 SNEGSKA (reference sequence). CDR3 size: 15 residues. The V gene lost 5 bases and the J gene lost 0 bases, with 14 bases spanning the gap. In DNA form, the CDR3 reads TGCAGTGCTCGGGACGGATTTCTAGCCAAAAACATTCAGTACTTC. Its translation is CSARDGFLAKNIQYF.

The chain is built from TRBV20-1 and TRBJ2-3; 12 bases are a match to TRBD2. Germline lookup yields CDR1 DFQATT and CDR2 SNEGSKA (reference sequence). After removal of 6 bases from V and 6 bases from J, the junction contained 10 bases not matched to a gene. The CDR3 contains 15 residues. The CDR3 region is CSAGASGGASDTQYF. The DNA for the CDR3 is TGCAGTGCGGGAGCTAGCGGGGGGGCCTCCGATACGCAGTATTTT.

This clonotype was picked up a small number of times. A read error may produce the germline difference seen at one junction end. This rearrangement joins TRBV20-1 to TRBJ2-1; maybe TRBD1 (6 bases). Germline V gene lookup returns CDR1 DFQATT and CDR2 SNEGSKA (reference sequence). This CDR3 region has 15 residues. The CDR3 bases are TGCAGTGCTAGAGATCTCAGGGGCTCCCACAATGAGCAGTTCTTC. Translation gives CSARDLRGSHNEQFF.

The gene calls are TRBV6-5 and TRBJ1-3; weak D call: TRBD1 (6 bases). The V end lost 0 bases, the J end lost 5 bases, and 14 bases lay between the germline ends. CDR3 length: 16 amino acids. Germline V gives CDR1 MNHEY, CDR2 SVGAGI. The CDR3 bases are TGTGCCAGCAGTTACTCGACAGCGGGGGCCCGAAACACCATATATTTT. Encoded protein: CASSYSTAGARNTIYF.

The table lists this clonotype with a few counts. The chain links TRBV5-4 to TRBJ2-1; 13 bases are shared with TRBD2. Looked up from germline, CDR1 is SGHNT and CDR2 is YYREEE (reference sequence). Losses at the gene ends were 4 bases for V and 8 bases for J; bases not matched to a gene: 6. The CDR3 spans 15 residues. This CDR3 reads CASSPWTSGGDEQFF. CDR3 nucleotide sequence: TGTGCCAGCAGCCCGTGGACTAGCGGGGGAGATGAGCAGTTCTTC.